Following are 10 T cell receptor beta chains from one sample sequenced in a study of cytomegalovirus exposure and HLA in healthy donors. The PCR made use of 60 Vbeta and 13 Jbeta primers. Libraries were prepared by immunoSEQ multiplex PCR; TCRdb keeps only in-frame clonotypes and omits some of them. The sample has about 200,000 clones, approximately 80% seen once. Source material: PBMCs. The receptors originated from a male donor in good health and CMV-seronegative.

V and J are TRBV13 and TRBJ2-7; TRBD2 agrees at 12 bases. CDR1 and CDR2 (germline): PRHDT, FYEKMQ (reference sequence). CDR3 length equals 18 residues. The trim removed 4 bases at V and 7 bases at J, leaving 17 bases unmatched. The CDR3 nucleotides are TGTGCCAGCAGCTCCTCTAGCGGGAGGGGGGATGGGGATGAGGAGCAGTACTTC. Translated: CASSSSSGRGDGDEEQYF.

The gene calls are TRBV18 and TRBJ1-6, with a tentative D call TRBD1 (5 bases). Per germline, CDR1 KGHSH and CDR2 LQKENI. Trimming shortened V by 4 bases and J by 0 bases, and 13 bases separated the two germline ends. The CDR3 extends over 17 amino acids. The chain's CDR3 is CASSLFGHSSYNSPLHF. DNA of the CDR3: TGTGCCAGCTCACTTTTCGGACACAGCTCCTATAATTCACCCCTCCACTTT.

The rearrangement joins TRBV5-1 to TRBJ2-6; tentatively, D is TRBD1 (6 bases). V dropped 0 bases and J dropped 5 bases, with 12 bases sitting between them. Germline CDR1 and CDR2: SGHRS and YFSETQ. CDR3 length equals 16 residues. In DNA form, the CDR3 reads TGCGCCAGCAGCTTGGATGGACAGCAGCGGGCCAACGTCCTGACTTTC. It codes for CASSLDGQQRANVLTF.

This clone was seen a single time. The chain recombines TRBV27 with TRBJ1-5; maybe TRBD1 (5 bases). CDR1 and CDR2 (germline): MNHEY, SMNVEV (reference sequence). The CDR3 is made up of 16 amino acids. Trimming cost V 0 bases and J 2 bases, with 11 bases left between them. The CDR3 protein is CASSLSWGGGNQPQHF. The CDR3 DNA sequence: TGTGCCAGCAGTTTATCTTGGGGGGGAGGCAATCAGCCCCAGCATTTT.

This chain links TRBV19 with TRBJ2-1; 11 bases align to TRBD2. V gave up 3 bases and J gave up 9 bases; unmatched junction bases: 7. CDR3 length equals 15 residues. The germline V gene has CDR1 LNHDA and CDR2 SQIVND (reference sequence). The chain's CDR3 is CASSITSGSPAEQFF. The CDR3 nucleotides read TGTGCCAGTAGTATTACTAGCGGGAGTCCCGCTGAGCAGTTCTTC. The entire variable domain, with the rest obtained from reference TRBV19 and TRBJ2-1, is as follows: DGGITQSPKYLFRKEGQNVTLSCEQNLNHDAMYWYRQDPGQGLRLIYYSQIVNDFQKGDIAEGYSVSREKKESFPLTVTSAQKNPTAFYLCASSITSGSPAEQFFGPGTRLTVL.

This sequence joins TRBV6-6 and TRBJ2-1, with TRBD1 as a possible D gene (6 bases). This CDR3 spans 16 amino acids. The germline gives CDR1 MNHNY, CDR2 SVGAGI (reference sequence). The ends were cut back, 4 bases at V and 7 bases at J, with 20 bases in the middle. The CDR3 is CASSFNTGTTRNEQFF. CDR3 nucleotides: TGTGCCAGCAGTTTCAACACAGGGACCACTCGAAATGAGCAGTTCTTC.

The chain recombines TRBV5-6 with TRBJ2-7; tentatively, D is TRBD2 (5 bases). CDR3 length: 14 residues. Trimming stripped 4 bases from V and 6 bases from J, with 17 bases between. Germline CDR1 reads SGHDT; CDR2 reads YYEEEE. Here the CDR3 reads CASSPVRGGSEQYF. The CDR3 DNA follows: TGTGCCAGCAGCCCGGTCCGGGGTGGCAGCGAGCAGTACTTC.

The chain uses TRBV29-1 and TRBJ2-3; maybe TRBD1 (6 bases). The germline V gene has CDR1 SQVTM and CDR2 ANQGSEA. The V end was cut by 6 bases, the J end by 0 bases, with 13 bases between. The CDR3 is 14 amino acids. The CDR3 nucleotides are TGCAGCGTCCCGACAGGCTCAAGCACAGATACGCAGTATTTT. Residues: CSVPTGSSTDTQYF.

The V gene is TRBV7-9, the J gene TRBJ2-5, with 8 nucleotides matching TRBD2. The CDR3 runs to 16 residues. Germline V gene sequence: CDR1 SEHNR, CDR2 FQNEAQ (reference sequence). The CDR3 spells CSTQDQFGRAWETQYF. CDR3 bases: TGTTCCACCCAGGACCAATTCGGGAGGGCCTGGGAGACCCAGTACTTC. The full variable domain, rest sourced from reference TRBV7-9 and TRBJ2-5, is DTGVSQNPRHKITKRGQNVTFRCDPISEHNRLYWYRQTLGQGPEFLTYFQNEAQLEKSRLLSDRFSAERPKGSFSTLEIQRTEQGDSAMYLCSTQDQFGRAWETQYFGPGTRLLVL.

This clone was counted once. The chain employs TRBV9 and TRBJ2-5, with D possibly being TRBD2 (5 bases). This CDR3 has 13 amino acids. The germline CDR1 and CDR2 sequences are SGDLS and YYNGEE. V shed 3 bases and J shed 5 bases, with 11 bases lying between them. The CDR3 DNA is TGTGCCAGCAGCGGAGGGCTGGGGGAGACCCAGTACTTC. It codes for CASSGGLGETQYF.